These 20 T cell receptor beta chains share one sample of origin, sequenced in a study of T-cell memory formation after mild COVID-19. TCRdb used MiXCR to reprocess the 5' RACE reads, holding one entry per CDR3 protein. The sample holds about 340,000 distinct CDR3 sequences, more than 15% seen once. The sample consisted of PBMCs or a T cell subset sorted from them (not recorded which). These receptor sequences come from a man between 18 and 35 years old who had mild COVID-19 (a few samples of this study predate the infection). Cell type and time point are not known.

The chain is built from TRBV4-1 and TRBJ2-2; no firm D call. CDR1 and CDR2 (germline): MGHRA, YSYEKL. The V gene lost 4 bases and the J gene lost 4 bases, with 10 bases spanning the gap. This CDR3 contains 14 residues. The CDR3 protein is CASSLGMGTGELFF. The CDR3 DNA sequence: TGCGCCAGCAGCCTTGGAATGGGCACCGGGGAGCTGTTTTTT.

The genes are TRBV4-2 and TRBJ1-2; D is possibly TRBD1 (5 bases). CDR3 length equals 15 residues. With 0 bases removed from V and 4 bases from J, the gap between germline ends came to 12 bases. The germline CDR1 and CDR2 sequences are LGHNA and YNFKEQ. The CDR3 DNA follows: TGTGCCAGCAGCCAAGATTATGGGACCGGCTATGGCTACACCTTC. Translated: CASSQDYGTGYGYTF.

The chain recombines TRBV28 with TRBJ2-7; the D gene is possibly TRBD2 (6 bases). This CDR3 is 14 amino acids long. CDR1 and CDR2 from the germline V gene are MDHEN and SYDVKM. Trimming took 6 bases from V and 0 from J, leaving 12 bases between them. CDR3 in amino acids: CASSGGGDSYEQYV. DNA for the CDR3: TGTGCCAGCAGCGGCGGAGGGGACTCCTACGAGCAGTACGTC.

The table lists this clonotype with a few counts. V is TRBV6-2 or TRBV6-3 and J is TRBJ2-5; 7 positions match TRBD1. This CDR3 region has 14 residues. The germline CDR1 and CDR2 sequences are MNHEY and SVGEGT. Losses at the gene ends were 5 bases for V and 5 bases for J; bases not matched to a gene: 8. The CDR3 reads CASSRVGGFETQYF. The CDR3 DNA sequence: TGTGCCAGCAGTCGCGTAGGGGGCTTTGAGACCCAGTACTTC.

This clonotype was observed a handful of times. Here the CDR3 reads CASSKTGNTEAFF. Written as DNA, the CDR3 is TGTGCCAGCAGCAAGACAGGGAACACTGAAGCTTTCTTT. V and J are TRBV3-1 and TRBJ1-1; D perhaps matches TRBD1 (6 bases). There are 13 residues in the CDR3. Germline V gene sequence: CDR1 LGHDT, CDR2 YNNKEL (reference sequence). Trimming removed 5 bases from V and 1 base from J, with 8 bases in between.

This chain connects TRBV6-6 to TRBJ1-5, with a tentative D call TRBD1 (6 bases). V was trimmed by 6 bases and J by 4 bases, leaving 16 bases between them. Germline CDR1 MNHNY, CDR2 SVGAGI (reference sequence). The length of the CDR3 is 15 residues. The CDR3 is CASSAWTEANQPQHF. The DNA of the CDR3 is TGTGCCAGCAGCGCGTGGACAGAAGCTAATCAGCCCCAGCATTTT.

The chain couples TRBV7-9 to TRBJ2-1; D is unclear. Deletions cut 5 bases from V and 8 bases from J, with 19 bases between. Germline values: CDR1 SEHNR, CDR2 FQNEAQ (reference sequence). The CDR3 runs to 15 residues. This CDR3 is CASSLVVSGVHEQFF. The CDR3 coding sequence is TGTGCCAGCAGCCTAGTGGTTTCAGGCGTACATGAGCAGTTCTTC.

In its sample, this clonotype was seen a few times. V is TRBV25-1 and J is TRBJ2-7; D is uncertain. V was trimmed by 4 bases and J by 3 bases, leaving 7 bases between them. Germline V gene lookup returns CDR1 MGHDK and CDR2 SYGVNS. This CDR3 contains 12 residues. CDR3 loop: CASSGLNYEQYV. The CDR3 DNA is TGTGCCAGCAGTGGATTAAACTACGAGCAGTACGTC.

This clonotype was detected once. The gene calls are TRBV7-9 and TRBJ1-1, with D perhaps TRBD1 (6 bases). Germline values: CDR1 SEHNR, CDR2 FQNEAQ (reference sequence). Trimming cost V 2 bases and J 4 bases, with 14 bases left between them. The CDR3 has 15 amino acids. CDR3 loop: CASSLLSGVSTEAFF. DNA for the CDR3: TGTGCCAGCAGCTTACTTTCAGGGGTCTCCACTGAAGCTTTCTTT.

This clonotype was seen only a few times. The chain couples TRBV7-9 to TRBJ2-2, with D perhaps matching TRBD1 (6 bases). The CDR3 runs 13 residues. Germline loops: CDR1 SEHNR, CDR2 FQNEAQ (reference sequence). V was clipped by 3 bases and J by 7 bases, with 9 bases between them. CDR3 DNA sequence: TGTGCCAGCAGCTTGGGGGCCAACGGGGAGCTGTTTTTT. Its translation: CASSLGANGELFF.

The J gene is TRBJ1-3, the V gene TRBV7-2; TRBD1 is a possible D gene (6 bases). Germline CDR1 and CDR2: SGHTA and FQGNSA. Trimming took off 4 bases at V and 2 bases at J, with 12 bases between the two ends. The CDR3 totals 15 residues. CDR3 sequence reads: CASSSTRTAGNTIYF. As DNA, the CDR3 is TGTGCCAGCAGCTCGACCCGGACAGCTGGAAACACCATATATTTT.

This chain links TRBV10-3 with TRBJ1-1; possibly TRBD1 for D (5 bases). Per the germline V gene, CDR1 is ENHRY and CDR2 is SYGVKD. V dropped 6 bases and J dropped 4 bases, with 15 bases sitting between them. CDR3 length: 14 residues. The CDR3 sequence: CAIRTQGELTEAFF. Here the CDR3 DNA reads TGTGCCATCAGGACCCAGGGCGAACTCACTGAAGCTTTCTTT.

The J gene is TRBJ2-3, the V gene TRBV4-1; no reliable D call. CDR3 length equals 15 residues. CDR1 is MGHRA, CDR2 YSYEKL, per germline. The V end was cut by 2 bases, the J end by 5 bases, with 14 bases between. The CDR3 nucleotides read TGCGCCAGCAGCCAACTGGTCCTCGGCGGAGATACGCAGTATTTT. It translates to CASSQLVLGGDTQYF.

This clonotype occurred many times. The V gene is TRBV4-1, the J gene TRBJ1-5; D gene ambiguous. CDR1 is MGHRA and CDR2 is YSYEKL in the germline V gene. The CDR3 is 15 amino acids. V lost 3 bases to trimming and J lost 0 bases, with 9 bases between them. The CDR3 reads CASSQRAVSNQPQHF. CDR3 nucleotide sequence: TGCGCCAGCAGCCAGCGGGCAGTTAGCAATCAGCCCCAGCATTTT.

This clonotype was detected only a few times. The chain uses TRBV7-9 and TRBJ1-6; the match to TRBD1 covers 8 bases. Germline CDR1 and CDR2: SEHNR and FQNEAQ (reference sequence). V shed 8 bases, J shed 6 bases, and the junction held 9 bases outside the gene matches. The CDR3 runs to 15 residues. Here the CDR3 reads CASCLWTGTNSPLHF. CDR3 in DNA: TGTGCCAGCTGCCTCTGGACAGGGACTAATTCACCCCTCCACTTT.

The chain employs TRBV5-5 and TRBJ2-7; D not resolved. Germline CDR1 SGHKS, CDR2 YYEKEE (reference sequence). V lost 0 bases and J lost 5, with 6 bases in between. This CDR3 comprises 12 residues. The CDR3 here is CASSLEWDEQYF. The DNA for the CDR3 is TGTGCCAGCAGCTTGGAATGGGACGAGCAGTACTTC. The full variable domain, its missing parts supplied by reference TRBV5-5 and TRBJ2-7, is DAGVTQSPTHLIKTRGQQVTLRCSPISGHKSVSWYQQVLGQGPQFIFQYYEKEERGRGNFPDRFSARQFPNYSSELNVNALLLGDSALYLCASSLEWDEQYFGPGTRLTVT.

V is TRBV14 and J is TRBJ2-3; D assignment may be TRBD1 or TRBD2 (6 bases each). V gave up 1 base and J gave up 4 bases, with 12 bases separating them. CDR1 is SGHDN and CDR2 is FVKESK in the germline V gene. The CDR3 extends over 15 amino acids. The CDR3 region has the DNA TGTGCCAGCAGCCAAGTGCGAGGGGGGCCAGATACGCAGTATTTT. It yields the protein CASSQVRGGPDTQYF.

This clonotype came up a few times. The rearrangement joins TRBV7-8 to TRBJ2-1; TRBD2 matches 7 bases. V shed 5 bases, J shed 2 bases, and the junction held 6 bases outside the gene matches. Germline V gives CDR1 SGHVS, CDR2 FQNEAQ. There are 15 residues in the CDR3. CDR3 loop: CASSPSGTTYNEQFF. CDR3 nucleotides: TGTGCCAGCAGCCCGTCCGGGACTACCTACAATGAGCAGTTCTTC.

The chain combines TRBV12-3 or TRBV12-4 with TRBJ2-7, with 7 bases aligning to TRBD1. CDR3 length equals 13 residues. V trimming: 6 bases; J trimming: 2 bases; junction bases outside the gene matches: 4. CDR3 loop: CASRRTGPYEQYV. As DNA, the CDR3 is TGTGCCAGCAGGCGGACAGGCCCCTACGAGCAGTACGTC.

The sample holds one count of this clonotype. This rearrangement joins TRBV5-1 to TRBJ2-2; D is ambiguous. Trimming removed 4 bases from V and 7 bases from J, with 17 bases in between. Germline CDR1 reads SGHRS; CDR2 reads YFSETQ. This CDR3 has 15 residues. The CDR3 DNA reads TGCGCCAGCAGCACGGACGCCGGTGTCCTCGGGGAGCTGTTTTTT. This codes for CASSTDAGVLGELFF. Combining the CDR3 with reference TRBV5-1 and TRBJ2-2 gives the whole variable domain KAGVTQTPRYLIKTRGQQVTLSCSPISGHRSVSWYQQTPGQGLQFLFEYFSETQRNKGNFPGRFSGRQFSNSRSEMNVSTLELGDSALYLCASSTDAGVLGELFFGEGSRLTVL.